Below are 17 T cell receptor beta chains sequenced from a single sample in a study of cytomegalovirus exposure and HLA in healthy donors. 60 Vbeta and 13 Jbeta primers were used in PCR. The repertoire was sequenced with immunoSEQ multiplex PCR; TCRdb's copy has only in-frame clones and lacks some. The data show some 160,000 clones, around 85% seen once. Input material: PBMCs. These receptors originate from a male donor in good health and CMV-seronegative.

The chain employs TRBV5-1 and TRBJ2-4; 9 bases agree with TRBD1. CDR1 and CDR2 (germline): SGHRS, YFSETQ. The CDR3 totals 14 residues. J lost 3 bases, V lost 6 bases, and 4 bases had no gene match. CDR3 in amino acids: CASTPGQGKNIQYF. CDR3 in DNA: TGCGCCAGCACCCCGGGACAGGGCAAAAACATTCAGTACTTC.

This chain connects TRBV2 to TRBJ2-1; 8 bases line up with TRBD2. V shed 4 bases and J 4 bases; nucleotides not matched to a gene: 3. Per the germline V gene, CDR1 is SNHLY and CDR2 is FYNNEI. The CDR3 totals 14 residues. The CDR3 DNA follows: TGTGCCAGCAGTGGCGGGGGGCCTTACAATGAGCAGTTCTTC. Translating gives CASSGGGPYNEQFF.

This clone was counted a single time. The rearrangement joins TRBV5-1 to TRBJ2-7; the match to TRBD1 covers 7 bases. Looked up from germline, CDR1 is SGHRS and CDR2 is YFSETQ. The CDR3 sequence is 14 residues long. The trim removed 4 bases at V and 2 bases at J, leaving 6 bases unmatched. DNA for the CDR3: TGCGCCAGCAGCAAAGGACAGGACACCTACGAGCAGTACTTC. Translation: CASSKGQDTYEQYF.

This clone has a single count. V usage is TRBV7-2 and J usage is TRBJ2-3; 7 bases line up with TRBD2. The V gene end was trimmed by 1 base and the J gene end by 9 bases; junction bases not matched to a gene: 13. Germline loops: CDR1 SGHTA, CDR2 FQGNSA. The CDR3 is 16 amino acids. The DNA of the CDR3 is TGTGCCAGCAGCTTAGGAAACGTCGCGGGGGAAGGCACGCAGTATTTT. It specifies CASSLGNVAGEGTQYF.

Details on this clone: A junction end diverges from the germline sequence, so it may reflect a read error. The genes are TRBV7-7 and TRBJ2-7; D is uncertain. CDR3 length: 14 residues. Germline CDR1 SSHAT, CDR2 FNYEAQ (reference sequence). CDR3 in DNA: TGTGCTAGCAGCTTAGCCCTCGCATCGGGCGAGCAGTACTTC. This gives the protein CASSLALASGEQYF.

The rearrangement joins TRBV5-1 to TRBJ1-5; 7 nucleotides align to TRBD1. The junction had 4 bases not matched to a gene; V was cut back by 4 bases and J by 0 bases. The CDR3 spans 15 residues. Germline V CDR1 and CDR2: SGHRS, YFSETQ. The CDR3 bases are TGCGCCAGCAGCCTCACAGGGGCTAGCAATCAGCCCCAGCATTTT. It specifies CASSLTGASNQPQHF.

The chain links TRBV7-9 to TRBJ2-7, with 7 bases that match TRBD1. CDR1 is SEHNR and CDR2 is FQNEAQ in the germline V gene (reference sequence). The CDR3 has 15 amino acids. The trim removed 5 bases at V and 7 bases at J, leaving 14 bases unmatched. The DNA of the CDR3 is TGTGCCAGCAGCCCGGCGCAGGGGGATCGAGAGGAGCAGTACTTC. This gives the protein CASSPAQGDREEQYF.

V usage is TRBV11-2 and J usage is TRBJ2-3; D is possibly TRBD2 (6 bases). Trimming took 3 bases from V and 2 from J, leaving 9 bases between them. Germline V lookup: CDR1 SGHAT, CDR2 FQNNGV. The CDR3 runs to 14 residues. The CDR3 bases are TGTGCCAGCAGCTTGCGGGGAACCACAGATACGCAGTATTTT. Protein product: CASSLRGTTDTQYF.

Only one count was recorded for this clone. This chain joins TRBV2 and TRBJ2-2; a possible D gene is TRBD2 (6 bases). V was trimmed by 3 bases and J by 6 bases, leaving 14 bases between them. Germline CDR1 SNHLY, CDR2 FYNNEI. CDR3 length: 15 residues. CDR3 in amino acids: CASSDFAGRAGELFF. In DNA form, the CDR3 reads TGTGCCAGCAGTGACTTCGCGGGAAGAGCCGGGGAGCTGTTTTTT.

CDR3 residues: CASSFAGPYEQYF. The DNA of the CDR3 is TGTGCCAGCAGTTTTGCGGGGCCCTACGAGCAGTACTTC. This rearrangement joins TRBV27 to TRBJ2-5; TRBD2 is a possible D gene (6 bases). TRBJ2-7 matches the DNA end more closely, so the J call is doubtful. CDR1 is MNHEY and CDR2 is SMNVEV in the germline V gene (reference sequence). The length of the CDR3 is 13 residues.

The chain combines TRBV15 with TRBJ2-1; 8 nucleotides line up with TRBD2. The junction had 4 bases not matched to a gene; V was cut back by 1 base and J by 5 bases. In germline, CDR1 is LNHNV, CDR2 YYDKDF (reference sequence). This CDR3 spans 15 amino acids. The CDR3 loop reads CATSRAGGGDNEQFF. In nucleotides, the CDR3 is TGTGCCACCAGCAGAGCGGGGGGGGGAGACAATGAGCAGTTCTTC.

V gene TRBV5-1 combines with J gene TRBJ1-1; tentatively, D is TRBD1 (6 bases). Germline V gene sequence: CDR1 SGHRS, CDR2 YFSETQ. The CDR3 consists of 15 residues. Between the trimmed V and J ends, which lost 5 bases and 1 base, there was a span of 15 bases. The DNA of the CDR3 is TGCGCCAGCAGACTTGATGGACAGACGAACACTGAAGCTTTCTTT. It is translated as CASRLDGQTNTEAFF.

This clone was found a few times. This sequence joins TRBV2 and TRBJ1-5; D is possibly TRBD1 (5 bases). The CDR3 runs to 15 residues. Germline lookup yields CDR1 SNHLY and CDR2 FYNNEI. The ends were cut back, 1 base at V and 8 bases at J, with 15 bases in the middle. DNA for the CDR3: TGTGCCAGCAGTGAAGAGTCCGGGGGGTGGAAGCCCCAGCATTTT. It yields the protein CASSEESGGWKPQHF.

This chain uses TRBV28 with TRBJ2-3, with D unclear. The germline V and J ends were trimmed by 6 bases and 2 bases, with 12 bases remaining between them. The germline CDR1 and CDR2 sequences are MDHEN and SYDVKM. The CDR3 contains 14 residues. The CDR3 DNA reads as TGTGCCAGCAGATCTTACTCCCCCACAGATACGCAGTATTTT. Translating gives CASRSYSPTDTQYF.

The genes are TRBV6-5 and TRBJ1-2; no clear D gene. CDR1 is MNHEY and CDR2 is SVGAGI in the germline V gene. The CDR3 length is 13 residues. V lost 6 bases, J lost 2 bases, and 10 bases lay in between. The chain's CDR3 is CASSQQTNYGYTF. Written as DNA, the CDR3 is TGTGCCAGCAGCCAACAGACAAACTATGGCTACACCTTC.

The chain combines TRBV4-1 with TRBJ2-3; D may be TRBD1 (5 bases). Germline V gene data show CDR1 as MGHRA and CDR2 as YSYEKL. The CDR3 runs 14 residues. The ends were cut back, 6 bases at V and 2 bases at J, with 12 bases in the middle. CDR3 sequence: CASSARTYTDTQYF. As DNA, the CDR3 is TGCGCCAGCAGTGCTAGGACATACACAGATACGCAGTATTTT.

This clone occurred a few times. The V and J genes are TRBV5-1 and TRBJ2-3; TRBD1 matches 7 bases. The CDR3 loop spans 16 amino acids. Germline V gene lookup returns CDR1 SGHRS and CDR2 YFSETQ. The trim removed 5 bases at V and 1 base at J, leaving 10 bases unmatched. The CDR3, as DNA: TGCGCCAGCAGACAGGACCTAGGGACAGGCACAGATACGCAGTATTTT. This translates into CASRQDLGTGTDTQYF.